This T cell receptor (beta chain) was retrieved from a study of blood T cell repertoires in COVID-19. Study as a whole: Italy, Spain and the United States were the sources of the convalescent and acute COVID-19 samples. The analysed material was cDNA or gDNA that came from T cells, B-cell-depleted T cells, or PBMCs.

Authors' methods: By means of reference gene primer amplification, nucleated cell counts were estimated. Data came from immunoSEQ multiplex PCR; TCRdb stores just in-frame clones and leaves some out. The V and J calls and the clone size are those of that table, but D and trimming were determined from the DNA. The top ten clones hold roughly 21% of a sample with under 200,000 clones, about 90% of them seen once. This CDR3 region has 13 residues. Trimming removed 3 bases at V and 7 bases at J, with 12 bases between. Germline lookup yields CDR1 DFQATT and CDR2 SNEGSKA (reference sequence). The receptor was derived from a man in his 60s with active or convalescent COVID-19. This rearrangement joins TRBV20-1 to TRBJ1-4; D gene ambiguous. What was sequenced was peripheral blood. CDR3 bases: TGCAGTGCTAGTGGGCCGCAACGTGAAAAACTGTTTTTT. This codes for CSASGPQREKLFF.